The 22 T cell receptor beta chains below all came from one sample that was sequenced in a study of cytomegalovirus exposure and HLA in healthy donors. The PCR used 60 Vbeta and 13 Jbeta primers. The data were produced by immunoSEQ multiplex PCR, yet TCRdb's version contains in-frame clones alone and is incomplete. The table has under 200,000 clones, 80% seen once; the top ten hold roughly 1.9%. The sequenced sample consisted of PBMCs. The receptor set was obtained from a human donor in good health.

CDR3 sequence: CASSERTGEHYGYTF. The CDR3 region has the DNA TGTGCCAGCAGTGAGCGGACAGGGGAACACTATGGCTACACCTTC. The chain carries TRBV6-1 and TRBJ1-2, with 9 bases that match TRBD1. V dropped 3 bases and J dropped 3; count of bases not matched to a gene: 5. This CDR3 has 15 residues. CDR1 MNHNS and CDR2 SASEGT come from the germline V gene.

The V gene is TRBV10-3, the J gene TRBJ2-7; perhaps TRBD2 as D (5 bases). Between the trimmed V and J ends, which lost 7 bases and 1 base, there was a span of 14 bases. CDR1 is ENHRY and CDR2 is SYGVKD in the germline V gene. The CDR3 covers 14 residues. The CDR3 protein is CAITSAGRSYEQYF. CDR3 bases: TGTGCCATCACCTCCGCGGGCCGATCCTACGAGCAGTACTTC.

The chain has TRBV7-2 and TRBJ1-2; D gene ambiguous. CDR1 is SGHTA, CDR2 FQGNSA, per germline. The CDR3 has 13 residues. V lost 5 bases and J 2 bases, leaving 9 bases between the germline ends. CDR3 region: CASSPPGNYGYTF. The CDR3 region has the DNA TGTGCCAGCAGCCCCCCCGGGAACTATGGCTACACCTTC.

The gene calls are TRBV2 and TRBJ1-1; TRBD1 might be the D (5 bases). The CDR3 spans 13 residues. Germline CDR1 is SNHLY and CDR2 is FYNNEI. Trimming took off 0 bases at V and 4 bases at J, with 6 bases between the two ends. In DNA form, the CDR3 reads TGTGCCAGCAGTGAAGCGGGGGGCACTGAAGCTTTCTTT. Translating it yields CASSEAGGTEAFF.

The V call is TRBV6-6, the J call TRBJ1-6; a weak D match, TRBD1 (6 bases). CDR3 length: 13 amino acids. With 5 bases removed from V and 10 bases from J, the gap between germline ends came to 12 bases. Germline V gene sequence: CDR1 MNHNY, CDR2 SVGAGI (reference sequence). The CDR3 spells CASSQIQGSPLHF. CDR3 nucleotide sequence: TGTGCCAGCAGTCAAATACAGGGATCACCCCTCCACTTT.

This clone was seen just once. The gene calls are TRBV5-8 and TRBJ2-3; TRBD1 matches at 8 bases. Germline CDR1 is SGHTS and CDR2 is YDEGEE. The CDR3 covers 10 residues. Germline trimming cut 5 bases from V and 14 bases from J; bases unmatched to any gene: 4. The CDR3 nucleotides are TGTGCCAGCAGTTGGACAGGGAGGTATTTT. Amino acids: CASSWTGRYF.

J is TRBJ1-1 and V is TRBV4-1; the D is unclear. V lost 3 bases and J lost 1, with 9 bases in between. Germline V gene sequence: CDR1 MGHRA, CDR2 YSYEKL. There are 14 residues in the CDR3. In DNA form, the CDR3 reads TGCGCCAGCAGCCAGCAGGCTTGGAACACTGAAGCTTTCTTT. This codes for CASSQQAWNTEAFF.

The rearrangement links TRBV2 to TRBJ2-3; 11 bases align to TRBD1. The CDR3 extends over 16 amino acids. V trimming: 5 bases; J trimming: 1 base; junction bases outside the gene matches: 5. Germline V gene sequence: CDR1 SNHLY, CDR2 FYNNEI. The chain's CDR3 is CASSLGTGGGTDTQYF. CDR3 bases: TGTGCCAGCAGTTTAGGGACAGGGGGAGGCACAGATACGCAGTATTTT.

The DNA of the CDR3 is TGTGCCAGCAGCCCCCATCGGGTAAGGAACGAGCAGTACTTC. Amino acid sequence: CASSPHRVRNEQYF. The chain recombines TRBV7-8 with TRBJ2-7; D is unclear. Germline V gene lookup returns CDR1 SGHVS and CDR2 FQNEAQ. With 5 bases removed from V and 5 bases from J, the gap between germline ends came to 16 bases. CDR3 length: 14 residues.

Regarding this clone: Distinct nucleotide sequences in the sample also encode this CDR3. This chain uses TRBV11-3 with TRBJ1-1; the D gene is possibly TRBD1 (6 bases). The CDR3 has 15 residues. Germline-derived CDR1 and CDR2 are SGHNT and YENEEA. Trimming shortened V by 5 bases and J by 1 base, and 14 bases separated the two germline ends. DNA of the CDR3: TGTGCCAGCAGCCTAGGCCAGGGGAGGAACACTGAAGCTTTCTTT. Translation gives CASSLGQGRNTEAFF.

This clone turned up a few times. The chain is built from TRBV25-1 and TRBJ2-3; 7 nucleotides line up with TRBD2. Germline V CDR1 and CDR2: MGHDK, SYGVNS. With V trimmed by 1 base and J by 2 bases, 0 bases remained unmatched. The CDR3 extends over 14 amino acids. The CDR3 is CASSEWDYTDTQYF. In nucleotides, the CDR3 is TGTGCCAGCAGTGAATGGGACTACACAGATACGCAGTATTTT.

This sequence joins TRBV9 and TRBJ2-5; D is possibly TRBD2 (7 bases). The germline V and J ends were trimmed by 4 bases and 4 bases, with 20 bases remaining between them. CDR1 and CDR2 from the germline V gene are SGDLS and YYNGEE. The CDR3 extends over 16 amino acids. CDR3 sequence: CASSTSWGRGLETQYF. CDR3 coding DNA: TGTGCCAGCAGCACCTCGTGGGGGCGGGGGTTAGAGACCCAGTACTTC.

This rearrangement joins TRBV11-3 to TRBJ2-7, with D unclear. This CDR3 comprises 12 residues. In germline, CDR1 is SGHNT, CDR2 YENEEA. Trimming pared 5 bases from V and 5 bases from J, leaving 10 bases between. The CDR3 nucleotides read TGTGCCAGCAGCGGCGGCGGCCACGAGCAGTACTTC. The encoded protein is CASSGGGHEQYF.

The chain is built from TRBV5-6 and TRBJ2-1, with D maybe TRBD1 (6 bases). The CDR3 covers 13 residues. The germline CDR1 and CDR2 sequences are SGHDT and YYEEEE. V lost 7 bases and J 6 bases, leaving 14 bases between the germline ends. CDR3 sequence reads: CASRTGLGNEQFF. The CDR3 DNA is TGTGCCAGCCGTACAGGGCTCGGCAATGAGCAGTTCTTC.

This chain connects TRBV5-4 to TRBJ1-2; possible D gene TRBD1, 6 bases. Deletions cut 4 bases from V and 6 bases from J, with 19 bases between. There are 15 residues in the CDR3. Germline CDR1 and CDR2: SGHNT and YYREEE (reference sequence). The CDR3 coding sequence is TGTGCCAGCAGCGTTGCAGTACTAAACAGGGATGGCTACACCTTC. Its translation: CASSVAVLNRDGYTF. Combining the CDR3 with reference TRBV5-4 and TRBJ1-2 gives the whole variable domain ETGVTQSPTHLIKTRGQQVTLRCSSQSGHNTVSWYQQALGQGPQFIFQYYREEENGRGNFPPRFSGLQFPNYSSELNVNALELDDSALYLCASSVAVLNRDGYTFGSGTRLTVV.

The chain uses TRBV7-2 and TRBJ2-1; 13 nucleotides align to TRBD2. V was clipped by 2 bases and J by 7 bases; unmatched bases: 5. Germline CDR1 SGHTA, CDR2 FQGNSA. The CDR3 is 16 amino acids. CDR3 sequence (DNA): TGTGCCAGCAGCTTACGGACTAGCGGGGGAACTAATGAGCAGTTCTTC. It translates to CASSLRTSGGTNEQFF.

This clone was picked up a small number of times. The V call is TRBV7-6, the J call TRBJ1-1; 9 bases match TRBD1. J was trimmed by 4 bases and V by 3 bases; bases with no gene match: 6. Germline-derived CDR1 and CDR2 are SGHVS and FNYEAQ. This CDR3 spans 15 amino acids. DNA of the CDR3: TGTGCCAGCAGCTTGTCGGGGACAGGGCCCACTGAAGCTTTCTTT. The encoded protein is CASSLSGTGPTEAFF.

V gene TRBV6-5 combines with J gene TRBJ1-2; 7 nucleotides align to TRBD1. With V trimmed by 0 bases and J by 3 bases, 4 bases remained unmatched. The germline CDR1 and CDR2 sequences are MNHEY and SVGAGI. This CDR3 spans 15 amino acids. The CDR3 loop is CASSYSRQGDYGYTF. CDR3 coding DNA: TGTGCCAGCAGTTACTCTAGACAGGGCGACTATGGCTACACCTTC.

The DNA of the CDR3 is TGTGCCAGCAGCCGACCTAGCACTGGTACGCAGTATTTT. Translated: CASSRPSTGTQYF. J is TRBJ2-3 and V is TRBV28; TRBD2 might be the D (5 bases). Germline V gene data show CDR1 as MDHEN and CDR2 as SYDVKM. The V end was cut by 6 bases, the J end by 8 bases, with 15 bases between. The CDR3 covers 13 residues.

The gene calls are TRBV4-1 and TRBJ1-2, with D possibly being TRBD1 (5 bases). The CDR3 has 14 residues. The V and J ends lost 0 bases and 4 bases respectively, with 9 bases between them. Germline CDR1 reads MGHRA; CDR2 reads YSYEKL. CDR3 sequence reads: CASSQDGGAYGYTF. In DNA, the CDR3 is TGCGCCAGCAGCCAAGATGGAGGGGCCTATGGCTACACCTTC.

The chain recombines TRBV5-1 with TRBJ2-2; D call uncertain. Trimming cost V 4 bases and J 1 base, with 8 bases left between them. Germline-derived CDR1 and CDR2 are SGHRS and YFSETQ. There are 14 residues in the CDR3. In nucleotides, the CDR3 is TGCGCCAGCAGCCGCCAGGTGAACACCGGGGAGCTGTTTTTT. This codes for CASSRQVNTGELFF.

This sequence joins TRBV27 and TRBJ2-7; no clear D gene. Deletions cut 7 bases from V and 3 bases from J, with 13 bases between. The CDR3 sequence is 13 residues long. Germline loops: CDR1 MNHEY, CDR2 SMNVEV (reference sequence). The CDR3 nucleotides are TGTGCCAGCATTGACAACGCCCACTACGAGCAGTACTTC. Amino acid sequence: CASIDNAHYEQYF.